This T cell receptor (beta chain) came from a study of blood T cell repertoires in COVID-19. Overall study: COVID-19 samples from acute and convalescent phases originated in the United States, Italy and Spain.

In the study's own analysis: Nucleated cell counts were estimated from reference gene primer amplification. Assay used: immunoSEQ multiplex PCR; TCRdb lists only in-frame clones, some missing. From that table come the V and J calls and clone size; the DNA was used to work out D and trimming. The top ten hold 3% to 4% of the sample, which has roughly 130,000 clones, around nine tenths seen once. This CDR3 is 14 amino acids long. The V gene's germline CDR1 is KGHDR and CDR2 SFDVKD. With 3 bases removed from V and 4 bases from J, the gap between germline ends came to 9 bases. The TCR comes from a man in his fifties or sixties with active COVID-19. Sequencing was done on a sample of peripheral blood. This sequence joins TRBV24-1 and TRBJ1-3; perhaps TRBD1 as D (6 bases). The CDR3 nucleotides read TGTGCCACCAGTGATACAGGGATGGGAAACACCATATATTTT. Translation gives CATSDTGMGNTIYF.